Below, 11 T cell receptor beta chains from the same sample are listed, as sequenced in a study of shared clonotypes between healthy human individuals (dated by TCRdb to the early 2020s). Libraries came from the immunoSEQ multiplex PCR assay. In its TCRdb copy, this immuneACCESS table keeps in-frame sequences only and misses some clones. Where compared with another copy, unresolved V genes explain less than half of these, and the others have no known cause. Here the sample has around 2.5 million clones; approximately 93% occur a single time. 0.36% of the sample is in the top ten clones. Material: naive CD4+ T cells from PBMCs. The sample's cell subset or site label is to be understood as: CD45RA+ positively selected. All receptors derive from a man between 18 and 29 years old in good health. Some clones in this sample may be carry-over from other donors' samples.

V and J are TRBV5-4 and TRBJ1-3; D remains ambiguous. The V gene's germline CDR1 is SGHNT and CDR2 YYREEE (reference sequence). Trimming left V 2 bases short and J 3 bases short, with 6 bases between. The CDR3 consists of 13 residues. CDR3 nucleotides: TGTGCCAGCAGCTTTCCCGATGGAAACACCATATATTTT. This gives the protein CASSFPDGNTIYF. Full variable domain (outside the CDR3, taken from reference TRBV5-4 and TRBJ1-3): ETGVTQSPTHLIKTRGQQVTLRCSSQSGHNTVSWYQQALGQGPQFIFQYYREEENGRGNFPPRFSGLQFPNYSSELNVNALELDDSALYLCASSFPDGNTIYFGEGSWLTVV.

The DNA of the CDR3 is TGTGCCAGCAGTCCGACTAGCGGGAGTTCAAATACGCAGTATTTT. Encoded protein: CASSPTSGSSNTQYF. V is TRBV11-2 and J is TRBJ2-3, with 12 nucleotides matching TRBD2. Germline V gene lookup returns CDR1 SGHAT and CDR2 FQNNGV. The CDR3 contains 15 residues. The V segment lost 6 bases and the J segment 7 bases; nucleotides outside the gene matches: 8.

The genes are TRBV2 and TRBJ2-7, with D possibly being TRBD1 (6 bases). The CDR3 consists of 13 residues. The V gene's germline CDR1 is SNHLY and CDR2 FYNNEI. Deletions cut 7 bases from V and 5 bases from J, with 15 bases between. The DNA of the CDR3 is TGTGCCAGCAACTCACAGGGAACTGACGAGCAGTACTTC. As protein: CASNSQGTDEQYF.

Notes on this clone: The sample holds other DNA sequences that translate to the same CDR3. The chain has TRBV27 and TRBJ2-1; 9 positions match TRBD2. This CDR3 has 15 residues. Germline loops: CDR1 MNHEY, CDR2 SMNVEV (reference sequence). Germline trimming cut 6 bases from V and 1 base from J; bases unmatched to any gene: 4. CDR3 nucleotide sequence: TGTGCCAGCAGGTTGGCGGGAGGGTCCTACAATGAGCAGTTCTTC. Translated, it gives CASRLAGGSYNEQFF.

This chain connects TRBV7-8 to TRBJ2-1; 7 bases are a match to TRBD2. The CDR3 runs 17 residues. From germline, CDR1 is SGHVS and CDR2 FQNEAQ. V lost 0 bases to trimming and J lost 5 bases; unmatched junction nucleotides: 10. In DNA, the CDR3 is TGTGCCAGCAGCTTAGCGGGTACGGGACTAACAAACAATGAGCAGTTCTTC. This codes for CASSLAGTGLTNNEQFF.

The sample holds one count of this clone. This chain links TRBV10-3 with TRBJ2-1; D is uncertain. V lost 10 bases, J lost 0 bases, and 13 bases lay in between. The CDR3 totals 14 residues. The V gene's germline CDR1 is ENHRY and CDR2 SYGVKD. This CDR3 is CATTPESSYNEQFF. The CDR3 DNA reads TGTGCCACGACTCCCGAGAGCTCCTACAATGAGCAGTTCTTC.

J is TRBJ1-6 and V is TRBV7-3, with D perhaps TRBD1 (5 bases). Germline assignment: CDR1 SGHTA and CDR2 FQGTGA. V was cut by 1 base and J by 6 bases, with 10 bases left in between. CDR3 length: 15 amino acids. The CDR3 DNA reads TGTGCCAGCAGCTTAAGGGGCGCCTCTAATTCACCCCTCCACTTT. This translates into CASSLRGASNSPLHF.

The CDR3 loop is CASSRAGGNRDTQYF. The CDR3 DNA reads as TGTGCCAGCAGCCGGGCAGGGGGGAACAGAGATACGCAGTATTTT. V is TRBV11-2 and J is TRBJ2-3; D is possibly TRBD1 (7 bases). Germline CDR1 is SGHAT and CDR2 is FQNNGV. Trimming took off 5 bases at V and 5 bases at J, with 17 bases between the two ends. This CDR3 contains 15 residues. The full variable domain, its missing parts supplied by reference TRBV11-2 and TRBJ2-3, is EAGVAQSPRYKIIEKRQSVAFWCNPISGHATLYWYQQILGQGPKLLIQFQNNGVVDDSQLPKDRFSAERLKGVDSTLKIQPAKLEDSAVYLCASSRAGGNRDTQYFGPGTRLTVL.

The chain employs TRBV4-3 and TRBJ2-5; tentative D call: TRBD2 (6 bases). V was clipped by 0 bases and J by 5 bases, with 16 bases between them. CDR3 length: 16 amino acids. The germline gives CDR1 LGHNA, CDR2 YSLEER. CDR3 region: CASSQDWGRRSETQYF. CDR3 DNA sequence: TGCGCCAGCAGCCAAGACTGGGGGAGGCGGAGTGAGACCCAGTACTTC.

V is TRBV21-1 and J is TRBJ2-1; the table's D call, TRBD2, was not checked against the DNA. TRBV21-1 is recorded as a pseudogene. This CDR3 comprises 14 residues. The CDR3 loop is CASSNPRLHNEQFF. The CDR3 coding sequence is TGTGCCAGCAGCAACCCGCGCCTCCACAATGAGCAGTTCTTC.

CDR3 in DNA: TGCGCCAGCAGCTTTGAGGGGGCCGGTAACATTCAGTACTTC. This translates into CASSFEGAGNIQYF. The gene calls are TRBV5-1 and TRBJ2-4, with 7 bases lining up with TRBD1. The V gene end was trimmed by 2 bases and the J gene end by 7 bases; junction bases not matched to a gene: 6. Germline-derived CDR1 and CDR2 are SGHRS and YFSETQ. The CDR3 is made up of 14 amino acids.